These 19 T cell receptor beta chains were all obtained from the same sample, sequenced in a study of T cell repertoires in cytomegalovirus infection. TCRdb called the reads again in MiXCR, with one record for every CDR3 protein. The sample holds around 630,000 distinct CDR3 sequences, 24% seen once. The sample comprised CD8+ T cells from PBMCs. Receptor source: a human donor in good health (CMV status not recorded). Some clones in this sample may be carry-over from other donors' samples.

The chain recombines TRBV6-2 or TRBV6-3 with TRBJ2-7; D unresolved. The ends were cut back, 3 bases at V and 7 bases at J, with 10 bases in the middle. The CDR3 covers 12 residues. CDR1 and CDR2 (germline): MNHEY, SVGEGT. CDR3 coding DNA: TGTGCCAGCAGTTATCCCGCTAGGGAGCAGTACGTC. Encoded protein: CASSYPAREQYV.

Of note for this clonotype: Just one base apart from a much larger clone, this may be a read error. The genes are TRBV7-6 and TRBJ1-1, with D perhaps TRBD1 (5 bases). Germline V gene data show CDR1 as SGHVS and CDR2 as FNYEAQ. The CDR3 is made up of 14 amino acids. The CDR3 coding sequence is TGTGTCAGCAGCTTATGGCAGGGTGAAACTGAAGCTTTCTTT. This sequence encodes CVSSLWQGETEAFF.

In DNA form, the CDR3 reads TGTGCCATCAGTGAGGGAGGTGGCGGAGAGAACACTGAAGCTTTCTTT. Translating it yields CAISEGGGGENTEAFF. V usage is TRBV10-3 and J usage is TRBJ1-1; D is undetermined. The V and J ends lost 2 bases and 1 base respectively, with 14 bases between them. CDR1 is ENHRY, CDR2 SYGVKD, per germline. The CDR3 runs to 16 residues.

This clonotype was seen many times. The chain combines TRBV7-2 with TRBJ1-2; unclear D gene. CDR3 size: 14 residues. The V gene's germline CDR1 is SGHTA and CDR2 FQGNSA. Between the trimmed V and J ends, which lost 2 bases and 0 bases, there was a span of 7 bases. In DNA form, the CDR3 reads TGTGCCAGCAGCTTACCGGGTCCTAACTATGGCTACACCTTC. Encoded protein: CASSLPGPNYGYTF.

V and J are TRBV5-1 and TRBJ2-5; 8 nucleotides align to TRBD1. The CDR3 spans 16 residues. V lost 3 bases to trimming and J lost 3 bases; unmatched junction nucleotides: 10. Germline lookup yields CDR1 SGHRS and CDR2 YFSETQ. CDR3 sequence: CASSWISDRAKETQYF. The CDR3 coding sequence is TGCGCCAGCAGCTGGATTTCGGACAGGGCGAAAGAGACCCAGTACTTC.

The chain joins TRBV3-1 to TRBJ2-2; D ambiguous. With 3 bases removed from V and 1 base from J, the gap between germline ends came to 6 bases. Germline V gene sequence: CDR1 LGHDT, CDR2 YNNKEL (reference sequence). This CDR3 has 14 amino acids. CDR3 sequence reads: CASSHRQNTGELFF. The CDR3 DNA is TGTGCCAGCAGCCATAGACAGAACACCGGGGAGCTGTTTTTT.

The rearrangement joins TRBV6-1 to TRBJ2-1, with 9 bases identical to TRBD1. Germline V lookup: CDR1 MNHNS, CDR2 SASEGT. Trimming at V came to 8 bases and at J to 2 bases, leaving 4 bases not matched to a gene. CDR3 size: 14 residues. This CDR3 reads CASADRGTYNEQFF. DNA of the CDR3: TGTGCCAGCGCGGACAGGGGAACCTACAATGAGCAGTTCTTC.

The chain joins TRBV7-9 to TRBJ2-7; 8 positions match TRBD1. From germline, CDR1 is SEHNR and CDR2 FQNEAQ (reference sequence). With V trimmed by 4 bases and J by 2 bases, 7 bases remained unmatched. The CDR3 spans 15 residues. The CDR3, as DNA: TGTGCCAGCAGCTCGAAGGACAGGGCCCCCTACGAGCAGTACTTC. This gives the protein CASSSKDRAPYEQYF.

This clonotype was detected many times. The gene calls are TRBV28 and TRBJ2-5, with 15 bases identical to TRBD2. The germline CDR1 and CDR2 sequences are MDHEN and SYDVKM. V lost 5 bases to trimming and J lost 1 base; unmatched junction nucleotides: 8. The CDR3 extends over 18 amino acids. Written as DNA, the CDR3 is TGTGCCAGCAGTGAGCGGACTAGCGGGGGGGGTCTCCAAGAGACCCAGTACTTC. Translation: CASSERTSGGGLQETQYF.

The CDR3 sequence: CSARTGVGGNQPQHF. The CDR3 region has the DNA TGCAGTGCTAGGACAGGAGTGGGGGGTAATCAGCCCCAGCATTTT. The J gene is TRBJ1-5, the V gene TRBV20-1; D possibly corresponds to TRBD1 (6 bases). CDR1 is DFQATT and CDR2 is SNEGSKA in the germline V gene (reference sequence). The ends were cut back, 3 bases at V and 4 bases at J, with 16 bases in the middle. The CDR3 covers 15 residues.

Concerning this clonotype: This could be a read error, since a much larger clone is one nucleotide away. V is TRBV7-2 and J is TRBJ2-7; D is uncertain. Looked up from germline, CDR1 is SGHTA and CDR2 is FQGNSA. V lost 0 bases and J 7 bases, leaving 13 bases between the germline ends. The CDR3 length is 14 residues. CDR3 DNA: TGTGCCAGCAGCTTAGCAGGACCGGGCAGTGAGCAGTACTTC. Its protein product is CASSLAGPGSEQYF.

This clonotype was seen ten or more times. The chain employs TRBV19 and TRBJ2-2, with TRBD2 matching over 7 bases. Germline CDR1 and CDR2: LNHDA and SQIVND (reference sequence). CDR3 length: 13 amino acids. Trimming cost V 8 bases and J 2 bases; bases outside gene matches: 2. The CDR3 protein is CASERGNTGELFF. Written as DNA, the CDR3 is TGTGCCAGTGAGCGGGGTAACACCGGGGAGCTGTTTTTT.

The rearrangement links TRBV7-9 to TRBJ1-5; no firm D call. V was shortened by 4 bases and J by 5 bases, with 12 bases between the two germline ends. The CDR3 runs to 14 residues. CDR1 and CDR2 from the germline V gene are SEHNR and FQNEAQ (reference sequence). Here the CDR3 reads CASSSGGGHQPQHF. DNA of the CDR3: TGTGCCAGCAGCTCCGGAGGAGGGCATCAGCCCCAGCATTTT. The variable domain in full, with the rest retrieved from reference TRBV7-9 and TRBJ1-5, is DTGVSQNPRHKITKRGQNVTFRCDPISEHNRLYWYRQTLGQGPEFLTYFQNEAQLEKSRLLSDRFSAERPKGSFSTLEIQRTEQGDSAMYLCASSSGGGHQPQHFGDGTRLSIL.

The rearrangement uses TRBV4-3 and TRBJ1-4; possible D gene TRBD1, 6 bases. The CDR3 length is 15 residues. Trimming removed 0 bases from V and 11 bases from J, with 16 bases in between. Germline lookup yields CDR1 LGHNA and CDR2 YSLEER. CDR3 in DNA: TGCGCCAGCAGCCAAGATATACAGGGTGTTACTAAACTGTTTTTT. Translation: CASSQDIQGVTKLFF.

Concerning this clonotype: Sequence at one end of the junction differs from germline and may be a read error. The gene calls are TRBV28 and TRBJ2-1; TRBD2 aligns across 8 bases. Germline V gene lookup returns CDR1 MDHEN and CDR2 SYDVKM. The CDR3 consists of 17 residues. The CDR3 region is CANSFPSRGGAVDEQFF. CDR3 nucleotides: TGTGCCAACAGTTTTCCGAGTCGGGGGGGCGCGGTGGATGAGCAGTTCTTC. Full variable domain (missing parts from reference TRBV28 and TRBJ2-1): DVKVTQSSRYLVKRTGEKVFLECVQDMDHENMFWYRQDPGLGLRLIYFSYDVKMKEKGDIPEGYSVSREKKERFSLILESASTNQTSMYLCANSFPSRGGAVDEQFFGPGTRLTVL.

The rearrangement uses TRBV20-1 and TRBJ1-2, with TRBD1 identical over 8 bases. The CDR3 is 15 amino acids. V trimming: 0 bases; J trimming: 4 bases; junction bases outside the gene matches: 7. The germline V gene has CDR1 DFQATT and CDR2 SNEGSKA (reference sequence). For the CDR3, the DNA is TGCAGTGCTAGAGATAGGCAGGGGGCTAGCTATGGCTACACCTTC. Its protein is CSARDRQGASYGYTF.

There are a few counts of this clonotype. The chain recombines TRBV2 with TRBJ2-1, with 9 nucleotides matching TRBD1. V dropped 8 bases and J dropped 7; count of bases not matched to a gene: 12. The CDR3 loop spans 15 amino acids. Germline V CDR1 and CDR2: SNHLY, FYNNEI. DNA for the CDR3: TGTGCCAGCTCAAGGACAGGGGCACTCAGAAATGAGCAGTTCTTC. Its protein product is CASSRTGALRNEQFF. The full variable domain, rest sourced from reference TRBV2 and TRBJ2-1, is EPEVTQTPSHQVTQMGQEVILRCVPISNHLYFYWYRQILGQKVEFLVSFYNNEISEKSEIFDDQFSVERPDGSNFTLKIRSTKLEDSAMYFCASSRTGALRNEQFFGPGTRLTVL.

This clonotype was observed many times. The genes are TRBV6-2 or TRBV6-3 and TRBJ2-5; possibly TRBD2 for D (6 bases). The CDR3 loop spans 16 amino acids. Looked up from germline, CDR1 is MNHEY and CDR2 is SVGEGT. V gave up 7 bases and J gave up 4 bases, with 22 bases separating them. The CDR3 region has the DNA TGTGCCAGCACCGATCCGGAGGGGATCATCCGAGAGACCCAGTACTTC. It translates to CASTDPEGIIRETQYF.

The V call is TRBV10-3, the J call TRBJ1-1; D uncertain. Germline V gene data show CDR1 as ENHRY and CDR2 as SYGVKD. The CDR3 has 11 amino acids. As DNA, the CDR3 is TGTGCTCTCCTGGTGGGCACTGAAGCTTTCTTT. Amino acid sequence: CALLVGTEAFF.